A single sample is the source of the 3 T cell receptor beta chains below, sequenced in a study of cytomegalovirus exposure and HLA in healthy donors. Amplification used 60 Vbeta primers and 13 Jbeta primers. TCRdb keeps only in-frame clones here, not all; method: immunoSEQ multiplex PCR. Recorded for this sample: just over 200,000 clones. The sample consisted of PBMCs. The receptors here all came from a girl aged 2-10 years in good health and CMV-seropositive.

V gene TRBV6-6 combines with J gene TRBJ2-5, with a weak D call TRBD2 (5 bases). Germline V gene lookup returns CDR1 MNHNY and CDR2 SVGAGI (reference sequence). V was clipped by 6 bases and J by 5 bases, with 7 bases between them. This CDR3 is 11 amino acids long. CDR3 amino acids: CASREVETQYF. CDR3 nucleotide sequence: TGTGCCAGCAGGGAGGTGGAGACCCAGTACTTC.

The chain links TRBV6-5 to TRBJ2-5; TRBD1 matches at 8 bases. Per the germline V gene, CDR1 is MNHEY and CDR2 is SVGAGI. V gave up 6 bases and J gave up 4 bases; unmatched junction bases: 4. This CDR3 contains 13 residues. The CDR3 protein is CASRRQGAETQYF. The CDR3 DNA sequence: TGTGCCAGCAGACGCCAGGGGGCAGAGACCCAGTACTTC.

The J gene is TRBJ1-2, the V gene TRBV5-1; 7 bases are a match to TRBD1. The CDR3 is 14 residues long. Germline trimming cut 3 bases from V and 7 bases from J; bases unmatched to any gene: 9. The germline CDR1 and CDR2 sequences are SGHRS and YFSETQ. CDR3 in amino acids: CASSSGGQEAGYTF. DNA of the CDR3: TGCGCCAGCAGCTCGGGCGGACAGGAGGCTGGCTACACCTTC. The full variable domain, rest sourced from reference TRBV5-1 and TRBJ1-2, is KAGVTQTPRYLIKTRGQQVTLSCSPISGHRSVSWYQQTPGQGLQFLFEYFSETQRNKGNFPGRFSGRQFSNSRSEMNVSTLELGDSALYLCASSSGGQEAGYTFGSGTRLTVV.